These T cell receptor beta chains were read from a single sample in a study of PD-L1 blockade in urothelial cancer. Data came from immunoSEQ multiplex PCR; TCRdb stores just in-frame clones and leaves some out. The sample carries 15,000 to 20,000 clones, 89% recorded once. The sequencing used PBMCs, collected around atezolizumab (anti-PD-L1) treatment. These receptors all stem from a man in his 70s with urothelial cancer. Each CDR3 is given with its conserved first and last residue. A D gene is named only where the DNA matches it firmly. Expanded clones get a size class; other rows say once, few or many, or leave the size out.

len	d_gene	v_gene	abundance	j_gene	CDR3nt	CDR3aa
13	.	TRBV9	.	TRBJ1-5	TGTGCCAGCAGCGTAAGCGGGGGTCAGCCCCAGCATTTT	CASSVSGGQPQHF
12	.	TRBV2	.	TRBJ2-1	TGTGCCAGCAGTGAATGGGGCGATGAGCAGTTCTTC	CASSEWGDEQFF
14	.	TRBV2	.	TRBJ2-7	TGTGCCAGCAGTGGACAGGGGAGCGGGAACGAGCAGTACTTC	CASSGQGSGNEQYF
13	TRBD1	TRBV29-1	few	TRBJ1-1	TGCAGCGTTGCGGGACAGGGTAACACTGAAGCTTTCTTT	CSVAGQGNTEAFF
12	.	TRBV11-2	once	TRBJ1-1	TGTGCCAGCAGCTTGGGACTCACTGAAGCTTTCTTT	CASSLGLTEAFF
15	TRBD2	TRBV30	.	TRBJ2-7	TGTGCCTGGAGTTGGGGTAGCGGGGGAATTGCCGAGCAGTACTTC	CAWSWGSGGIAEQYF
14	.	TRBV6-1	.	TRBJ1-5	TGTGCCAGCAGTGAGTCGACCCAGGTGAAGCCCCAGCATTTT	CASSESTQVKPQHF
14	TRBD1	TRBV7-9	once	TRBJ1-2	TGTGCCAGCAGCTCCCAGACAGGGGGCTATGGCTACACCTTC	CASSSQTGGYGYTF
16	TRBD1	TRBV2	.	TRBJ1-1	TGTGCCAGCAGTGAAGCGACGAACAGGGGAATTTCTGAAGCTTTCTTT	CASSEATNRGISEAFF
13	TRBD2	TRBV10-2	.	TRBJ2-3	TGCGCCAGCAGGGGGACTAGCGGCGATACGCAGTATTTT	CASRGTSGDTQYF
13	.	TRBV29-1	.	TRBJ1-5	TGCAGCGTTGAACTACGGGTGGATCAGCCCCAGCATTTT	CSVELRVDQPQHF
14	TRBD1	TRBV5-1	.	TRBJ1-1	TGCGCCAGCAGCTCGGGACAGGGCGACACTGAAGCTTTCTTT	CASSSGQGDTEAFF
13	.	TRBV6-5	few	TRBJ1-6	TGTGCCAGCAGTTACGGCTTCGATTCACCCCTCCACTTT	CASSYGFDSPLHF
13	.	TRBV2	.	TRBJ1-4	TGTGCCGGAAGCAGGACAGTTAATGAAAAACTGTTTTTT	CAGSRTVNEKLFF
16	TRBD2	TRBV4-2	.	TRBJ2-3	TGTGCCAGCAGCCCCGCACTAGCGGGGGGGCTTTATACGCAGTATTTT	CASSPALAGGLYTQYF
15	.	TRBV18	once	TRBJ2-5	TGTGCCAGCTCACCCCCCCAGGGAGGAGCAGAGACCCAGTACTTC	CASSPPQGGAETQYF
13	TRBD1	TRBV10-1	.	TRBJ2-1	TGCGCCAGCAAGGGACAGGGTTACGATGAGCAGTTCTTC	CASKGQGYDEQFF
12	TRBD1	TRBV6-5	.	TRBJ1-1	TGTGCCAGCAGAGACAGGGTTACTGAAGCTTTCTTT	CASRDRVTEAFF
15	TRBD1	TRBV7-9	once	TRBJ2-1	TGTGCCAGCAGCCCCCGGTGGGACAGCTACAATGAGCAGTTCTTC	CASSPRWDSYNEQFF
14	.	TRBV12-5	.	TRBJ1-5	TGTGCTAGTGGTTTGGGACAGGGCAATCAGCCCCAGCATTTT	CASGLGQGNQPQHF
13	TRBD1	TRBV11-2	.	TRBJ2-1	TGTGCCAGCAGGCCAACAGGGGTGAATGAGCAGTTCTTC	CASRPTGVNEQFF
15	TRBD1	TRBV28	few	TRBJ1-6	TGTGCCAGCAGCTCCGGGGGACAGGGGTTCTCACCCCTCCACTTT	CASSSGGQGFSPLHF
16	.	TRBV5-1	.	TRBJ2-4	TGCGCCAGCAGCAGCGACCGGGCCCTAAGCGGGAACATTCAGTACTTC	CASSSDRALSGNIQYF
15	TRBD1	TRBV18	.	TRBJ2-7	TGTGCCAGCTCACCAGCAGGGGGCCCTGGGTACGAGCAGTACTTC	CASSPAGGPGYEQYF
13	.	TRBV6-5	.	TRBJ2-1	TGTGCCAGCAGTTACGGATCTAGGAATGAGCAGTTCTTC	CASSYGSRNEQFF
14	.	TRBV7-8	.	TRBJ1-2	TGTGCCAGCAGCTTACACGAGATTAACTATGGCTACACCTTC	CASSLHEINYGYTF
15	.	TRBV7-9	.	TRBJ2-3	TGTGCCAGCAGCTTAGGTGGCAGGGAATCAGATACGCAGTATTTT	CASSLGGRESDTQYF
17	.	TRBV5-5	.	TRBJ2-2	TGTGCCAGCAGCCACACTACAATCCCTCAGAACACCGGGGAGCTGTTTTTT	CASSHTTIPQNTGELFF
13	.	TRBV27	.	TRBJ2-3	TGTGCCAGCAGTTTATTGGAGGTAGATACGCAGTATTTT	CASSLLEVDTQYF
15	.	TRBV27	.	TRBJ1-2	TGTGCCAGCAGTTCTCGACAGTATCCGAGTGATGGCTACACCTTC	CASSSRQYPSDGYTF
15	TRBD2	TRBV5-1	.	TRBJ2-7	TGCGCCAGCAGCCCCCCGGGACTAAGCTCCTACGAGCAGTACTTC	CASSPPGLSSYEQYF
11	TRBD1	TRBV20-1	.	TRBJ2-1	TGCAGTGCTGAACAGGGGATTGAGCAGTTCTTC	CSAEQGIEQFF
13	.	TRBV7-8	once	TRBJ2-2	TGTGCCAGCCGACTGGGGAACACCGGGGAGCTGTTTTTT	CASRLGNTGELFF
16	TRBD2	TRBV4-2	.	TRBJ2-3	TGTGCCAGCAGCCAAGATACGGCGGGGGGTCCAGATACGCAGTATTTT	CASSQDTAGGPDTQYF
19	.	TRBV7-9	.	TRBJ2-3	TGTGCCAGCAGCTCATCGGAACTACAGGCAAATTCTGTGGCAGATACGCAGTATTTT	CASSSSELQANSVADTQYF
17	TRBD2	TRBV5-6	once	TRBJ2-3	TGTGCCAGCATCTCCCGGAGGCTAGCGGGGGGGGCGGATACGCAGTATTTT	CASISRRLAGGADTQYF
16	TRBD1	TRBV5-4	.	TRBJ1-6	TGTGCCAGCAGCTCGGCGACAGGGGGCCAATATTCACCCCTCCACTTT	CASSSATGGQYSPLHF
14	.	TRBV7-9	few	TRBJ1-4	TGTGCCAGCAGCTTAGGCGCTATAAATGAAAAACTGTTTTTT	CASSLGAINEKLFF
14	.	TRBV6-5	.	TRBJ2-7	TGTGCCAGCAGTTACTCGCAGGGGACCTACGAGCAGTACTTC	CASSYSQGTYEQYF
15	.	TRBV27	.	TRBJ2-7	TGTGCCAGCAGTGACCCGGCGGGGGCCCAGTACGAGCAGTACTTC	CASSDPAGAQYEQYF
17	.	TRBV15	.	TRBJ1-5	TGTGCCACCAGCAGAAGTACACAGGATGTTGGACCTCAGCCCCAGCATTTT	CATSRSTQDVGPQPQHF
16	.	TRBV5-1	.	TRBJ2-1	TGCGCCAGCAGCTTGGTTGTGGGCGGGTCCCACAATGAGCAGTTCTTC	CASSLVVGGSHNEQFF
13	TRBD1	TRBV14	.	TRBJ2-1	TGTGCCAGCAGCCGGGGACAGGGGACGCCGGCGTTCTTC	CASSRGQGTPAFF
15	.	TRBV11-2	.	TRBJ2-3	TGTGCCAGCAGCTTAGATCGCGGGCTCACAGATACGCAGTATTTT	CASSLDRGLTDTQYF
14	.	TRBV29-1	.	TRBJ2-7	TGCAGCGTTACAATTCAGGGGTTGTGGTACGAGCAGTACTTC	CSVTIQGLWYEQYF